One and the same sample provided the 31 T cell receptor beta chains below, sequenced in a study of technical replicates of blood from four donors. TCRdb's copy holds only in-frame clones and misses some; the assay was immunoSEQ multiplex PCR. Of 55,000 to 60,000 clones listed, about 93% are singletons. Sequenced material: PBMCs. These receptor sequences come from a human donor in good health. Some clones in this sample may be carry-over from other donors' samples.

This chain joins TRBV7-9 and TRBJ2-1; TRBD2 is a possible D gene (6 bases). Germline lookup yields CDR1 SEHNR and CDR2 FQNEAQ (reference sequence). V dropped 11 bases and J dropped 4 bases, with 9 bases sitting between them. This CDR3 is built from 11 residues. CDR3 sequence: CAAEGYNEQFF. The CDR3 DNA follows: TGTGCCGCGGAGGGTTACAATGAGCAGTTCTTC.

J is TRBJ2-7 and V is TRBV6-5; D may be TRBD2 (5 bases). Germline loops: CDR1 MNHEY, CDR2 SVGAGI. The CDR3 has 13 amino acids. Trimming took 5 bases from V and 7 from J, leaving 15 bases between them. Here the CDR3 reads CASSAGILGEQYF. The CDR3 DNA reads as TGTGCCAGCAGTGCGGGTATTTTAGGGGAGCAGTACTTC.

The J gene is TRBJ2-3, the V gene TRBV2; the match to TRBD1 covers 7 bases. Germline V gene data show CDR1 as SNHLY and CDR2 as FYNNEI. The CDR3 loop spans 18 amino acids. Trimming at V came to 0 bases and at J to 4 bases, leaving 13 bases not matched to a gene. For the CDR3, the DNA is TGTGCCAGCAGTGAAGCAGTACAGGGGTCTTTCTATGCAGATACGCAGTATTTT. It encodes CASSEAVQGSFYADTQYF.

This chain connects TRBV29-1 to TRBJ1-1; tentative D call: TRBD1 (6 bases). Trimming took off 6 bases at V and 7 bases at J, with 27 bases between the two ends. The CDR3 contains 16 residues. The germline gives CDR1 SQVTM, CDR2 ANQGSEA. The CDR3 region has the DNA TGCAGCGTCGCTCCTGCCACAGGGTCCCGGCGTGATGAAGCTTTCTTT. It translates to CSVAPATGSRRDEAFF.

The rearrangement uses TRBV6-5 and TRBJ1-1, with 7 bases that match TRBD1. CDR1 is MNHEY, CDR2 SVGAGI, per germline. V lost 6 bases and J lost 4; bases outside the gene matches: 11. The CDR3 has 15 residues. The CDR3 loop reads CASRRGRDSTTEAFF. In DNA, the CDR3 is TGTGCCAGCAGGCGGGGCCGGGACAGCACCACTGAAGCTTTCTTT.

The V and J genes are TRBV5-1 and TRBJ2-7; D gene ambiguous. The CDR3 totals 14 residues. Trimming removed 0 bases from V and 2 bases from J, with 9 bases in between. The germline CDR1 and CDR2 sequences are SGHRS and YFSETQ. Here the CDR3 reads CASSLAWQTYEQYF. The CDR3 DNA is TGCGCCAGCAGCTTGGCCTGGCAGACCTACGAGCAGTACTTC.

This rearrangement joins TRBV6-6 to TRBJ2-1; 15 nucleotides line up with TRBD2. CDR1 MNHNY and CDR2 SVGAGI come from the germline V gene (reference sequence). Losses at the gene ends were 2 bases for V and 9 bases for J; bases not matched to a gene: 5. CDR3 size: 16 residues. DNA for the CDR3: TGTGCCAGCAGTTACGGACTAGCGGGAGGGCTTGGTGAGCAGTTCTTC. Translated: CASSYGLAGGLGEQFF.

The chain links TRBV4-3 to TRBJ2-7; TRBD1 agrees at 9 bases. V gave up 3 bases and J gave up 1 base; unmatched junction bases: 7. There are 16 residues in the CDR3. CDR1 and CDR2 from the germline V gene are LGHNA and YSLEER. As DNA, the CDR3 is TGCGCCAGCAGCCAGGGCTGGACAGGGGCTTCCTACGAGCAGTACTTC. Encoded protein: CASSQGWTGASYEQYF.

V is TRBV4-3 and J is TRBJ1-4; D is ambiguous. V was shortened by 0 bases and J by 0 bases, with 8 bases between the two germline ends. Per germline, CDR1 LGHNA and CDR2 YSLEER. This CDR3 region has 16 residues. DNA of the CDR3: TGCGCCAGCAGCCAAGATGGGAGGGCAACTAATGAAAAACTGTTTTTT. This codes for CASSQDGRATNEKLFF.

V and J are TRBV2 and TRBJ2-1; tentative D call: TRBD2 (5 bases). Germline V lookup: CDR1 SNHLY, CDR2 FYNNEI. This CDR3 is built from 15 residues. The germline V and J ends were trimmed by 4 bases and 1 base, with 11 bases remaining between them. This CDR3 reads CASSGLAGSYNEQFF. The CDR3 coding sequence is TGTGCCAGCAGTGGGCTAGCTGGGTCCTACAATGAGCAGTTCTTC.

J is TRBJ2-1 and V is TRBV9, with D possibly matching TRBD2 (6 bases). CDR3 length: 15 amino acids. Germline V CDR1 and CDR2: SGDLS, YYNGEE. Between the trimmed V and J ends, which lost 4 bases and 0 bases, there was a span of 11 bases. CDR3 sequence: CASSWDFSSYNEQFF. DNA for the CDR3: TGTGCCAGCAGCTGGGACTTTAGCTCCTACAATGAGCAGTTCTTC.

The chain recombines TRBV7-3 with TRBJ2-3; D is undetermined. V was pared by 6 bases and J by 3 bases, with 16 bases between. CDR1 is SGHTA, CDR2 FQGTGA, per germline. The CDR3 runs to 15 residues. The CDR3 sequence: CASSQAGFRTDTQYF. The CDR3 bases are TGTGCCAGCAGTCAAGCAGGTTTTCGGACAGATACGCAGTATTTT.

The CDR3 DNA reads TGTGCCAGCAGCCCCACAAGCGGAGAATGGGAGACCCAGTACTTC. Protein product: CASSPTSGEWETQYF. The rearrangement joins TRBV4-2 to TRBJ2-5; perhaps TRBD2 as D (5 bases). The V and J ends lost 4 bases and 5 bases respectively, with 17 bases between them. This CDR3 comprises 15 residues. CDR1 and CDR2 (germline): LGHNA, YNFKEQ.

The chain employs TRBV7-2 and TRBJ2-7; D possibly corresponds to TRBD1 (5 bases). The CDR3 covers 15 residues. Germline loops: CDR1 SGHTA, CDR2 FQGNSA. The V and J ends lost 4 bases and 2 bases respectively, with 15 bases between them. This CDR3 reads CASSSEDGQTYEQYF. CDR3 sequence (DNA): TGTGCCAGCAGCTCGGAAGATGGACAAACCTACGAGCAGTACTTC.

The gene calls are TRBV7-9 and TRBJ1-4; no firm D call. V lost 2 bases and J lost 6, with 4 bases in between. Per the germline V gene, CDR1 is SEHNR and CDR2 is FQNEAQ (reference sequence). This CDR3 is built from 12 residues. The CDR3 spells CASSLSDEKLFF. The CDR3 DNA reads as TGTGCCAGCAGCTTATCCGATGAAAAACTGTTTTTT.

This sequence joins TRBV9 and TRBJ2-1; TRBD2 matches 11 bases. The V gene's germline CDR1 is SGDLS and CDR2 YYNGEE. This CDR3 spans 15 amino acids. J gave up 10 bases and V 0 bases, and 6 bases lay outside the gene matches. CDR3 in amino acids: CASSVVVSGRAEQFF. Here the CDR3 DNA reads TGTGCCAGCAGCGTAGTAGTTAGCGGGAGGGCCGAGCAGTTCTTC.

The CDR3 nucleotides read TGTGCCAGCAGGTATCTGGAGACCCAGTACTTC. Its protein product is CASRYLETQYF. The chain links TRBV6-6 to TRBJ2-5; D call uncertain. The CDR3 contains 11 residues. The germline V and J ends were trimmed by 6 bases and 5 bases, with 7 bases remaining between them. In germline, CDR1 is MNHNY, CDR2 SVGAGI (reference sequence).

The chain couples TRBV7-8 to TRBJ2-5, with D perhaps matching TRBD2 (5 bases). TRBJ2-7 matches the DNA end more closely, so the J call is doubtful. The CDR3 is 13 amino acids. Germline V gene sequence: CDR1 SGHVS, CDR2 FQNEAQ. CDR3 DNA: TGTGCCAGCAGACATGCGGGTCCGGGCGAGCAGTACTTC. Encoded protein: CASRHAGPGEQYF.

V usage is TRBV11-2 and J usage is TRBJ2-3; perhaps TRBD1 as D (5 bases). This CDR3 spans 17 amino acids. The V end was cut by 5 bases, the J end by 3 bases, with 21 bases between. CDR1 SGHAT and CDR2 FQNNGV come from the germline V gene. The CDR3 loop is CASSLRQPHVGTDTQYF. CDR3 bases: TGTGCCAGCAGCCTACGACAGCCCCATGTGGGGACAGATACGCAGTATTTT. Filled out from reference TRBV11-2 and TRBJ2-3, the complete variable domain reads EAGVAQSPRYKIIEKRQSVAFWCNPISGHATLYWYQQILGQGPKLLIQFQNNGVVDDSQLPKDRFSAERLKGVDSTLKIQPAKLEDSAVYLCASSLRQPHVGTDTQYFGPGTRLTVL.

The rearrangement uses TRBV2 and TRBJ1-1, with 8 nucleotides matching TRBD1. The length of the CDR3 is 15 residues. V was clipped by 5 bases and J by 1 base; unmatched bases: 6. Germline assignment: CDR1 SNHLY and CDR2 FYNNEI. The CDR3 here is CASSRQGMGNTEAFF. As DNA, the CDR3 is TGTGCCAGCAGTCGACAGGGGATGGGGAACACTGAAGCTTTCTTT.

The CDR3 loop is CASSSLGGTSYNEQFF. As DNA, the CDR3 is TGCGCCAGCAGCTCCCTCGGGGGGACCTCCTACAATGAGCAGTTCTTC. This chain uses TRBV5-1 with TRBJ2-1, with 7 bases lining up with TRBD2. The CDR3 runs 16 residues. V lost 3 bases to trimming and J lost 0 bases; unmatched junction nucleotides: 6. Germline CDR1 reads SGHRS; CDR2 reads YFSETQ.

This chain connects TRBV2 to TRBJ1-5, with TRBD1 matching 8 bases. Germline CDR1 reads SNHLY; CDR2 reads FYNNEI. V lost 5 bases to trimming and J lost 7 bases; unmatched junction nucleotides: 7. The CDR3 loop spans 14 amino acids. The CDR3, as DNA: TGTGCCAGCAGTCGACAGGGGAATAAACAGCCCCAGCATTTT. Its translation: CASSRQGNKQPQHF.

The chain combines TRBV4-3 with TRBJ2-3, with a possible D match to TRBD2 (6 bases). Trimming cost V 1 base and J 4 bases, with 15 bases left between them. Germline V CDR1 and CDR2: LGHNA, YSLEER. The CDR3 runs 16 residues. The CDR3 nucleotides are TGCGCCAGCAGCCAAGCTTTATCTTCGGGGGCAGATACGCAGTATTTT. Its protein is CASSQALSSGADTQYF.

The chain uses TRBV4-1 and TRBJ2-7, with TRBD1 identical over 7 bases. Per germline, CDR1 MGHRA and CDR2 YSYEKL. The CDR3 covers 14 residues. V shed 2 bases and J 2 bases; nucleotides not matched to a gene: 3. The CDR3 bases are TGCGCCAGCAGCCAACTACAGGGGACCTACGAGCAGTACTTC. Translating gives CASSQLQGTYEQYF.

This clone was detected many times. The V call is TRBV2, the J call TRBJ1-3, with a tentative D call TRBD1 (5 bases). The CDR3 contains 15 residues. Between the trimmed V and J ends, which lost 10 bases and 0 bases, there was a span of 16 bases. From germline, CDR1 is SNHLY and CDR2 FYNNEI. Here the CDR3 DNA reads TGTGCCATCCTGGACACGTTAAACTCTGGAAACACCATATATTTT. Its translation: CAILDTLNSGNTIYF.

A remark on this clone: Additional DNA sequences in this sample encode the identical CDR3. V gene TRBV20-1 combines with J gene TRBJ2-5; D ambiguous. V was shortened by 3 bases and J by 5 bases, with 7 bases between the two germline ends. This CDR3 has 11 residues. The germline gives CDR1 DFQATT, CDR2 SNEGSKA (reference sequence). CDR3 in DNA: TGCAGTGCTAGTCTTGCGGAGACCCAGTACTTC. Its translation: CSASLAETQYF.

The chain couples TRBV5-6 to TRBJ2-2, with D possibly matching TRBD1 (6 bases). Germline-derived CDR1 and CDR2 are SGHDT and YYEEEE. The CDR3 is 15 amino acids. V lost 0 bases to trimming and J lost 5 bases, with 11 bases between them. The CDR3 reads CASSLVRQGTGELFF. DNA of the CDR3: TGTGCCAGCAGCTTGGTGAGGCAGGGGACCGGGGAGCTGTTTTTT.

CDR3 sequence (DNA): TGTGCCATCGCGGGGACTAGCGGACTAAGCACAGATACGCAGTATTTT. Its translation is CAIAGTSGLSTDTQYF. The chain carries TRBV10-3 and TRBJ2-3; 11 bases map to TRBD2. V shed 8 bases and J 0 bases; nucleotides not matched to a gene: 7. The CDR3 contains 16 residues. The germline CDR1 and CDR2 sequences are ENHRY and SYGVKD.

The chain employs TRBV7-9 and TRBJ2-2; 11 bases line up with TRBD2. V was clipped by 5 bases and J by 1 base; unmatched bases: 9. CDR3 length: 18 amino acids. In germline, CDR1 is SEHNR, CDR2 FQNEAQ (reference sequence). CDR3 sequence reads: CASSPLGTSGQNTGELFF. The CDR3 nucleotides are TGTGCCAGCAGCCCCCTCGGGACTAGCGGTCAGAACACCGGGGAGCTGTTTTTT.

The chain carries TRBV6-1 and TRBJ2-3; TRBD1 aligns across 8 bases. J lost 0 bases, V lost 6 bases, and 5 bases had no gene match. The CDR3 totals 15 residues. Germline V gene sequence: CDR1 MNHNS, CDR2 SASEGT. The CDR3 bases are TGTGCCAGCAGGGCAGGGGGCTATAGCACAGATACGCAGTATTTT. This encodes CASRAGGYSTDTQYF.

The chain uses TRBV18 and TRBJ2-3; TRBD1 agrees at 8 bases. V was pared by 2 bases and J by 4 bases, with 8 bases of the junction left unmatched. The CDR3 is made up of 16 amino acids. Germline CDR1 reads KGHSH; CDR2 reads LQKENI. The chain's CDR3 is CASSPIRQGSSDTQYF. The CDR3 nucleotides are TGTGCCAGCTCACCAATTCGACAGGGGTCTTCAGATACGCAGTATTTT.